What follows are 19 T cell receptor beta chains derived from one specimen sequenced in a study of cytomegalovirus exposure and HLA in healthy donors. In the PCR, 60 Vbeta and 13 Jbeta primers were used. TCRdb keeps only in-frame clones here, not all; method: immunoSEQ multiplex PCR. Here the sample spans about 52,000 clones, 65% to 80% being singletons. The sample consisted of PBMCs. Receptors were obtained from a woman aged 45-59 years in good health and CMV-seronegative.

This clone was counted a few times. The chain is built from TRBV27 and TRBJ1-4; D unclear. V was pared by 5 bases and J by 7 bases, with 14 bases between. Germline V gene lookup returns CDR1 MNHEY and CDR2 SMNVEV (reference sequence). This CDR3 contains 14 residues. The CDR3 sequence: CASSTQPPSEKLFF. For the CDR3, the DNA is TGTGCCAGCAGTACCCAACCCCCTAGTGAAAAACTGTTTTTT.

This clone was observed once. The chain combines TRBV28 with TRBJ2-4; possible D gene TRBD2, 6 bases. CDR3 length: 13 residues. V was shortened by 3 bases and J by 10 bases, with 13 bases between the two germline ends. Germline V gene lookup returns CDR1 MDHEN and CDR2 SYDVKM. The CDR3 region has the DNA TGTGCCAGCAGTTTGACCACCGGGACTATTCAGTACTTC. Its translation: CASSLTTGTIQYF.

This clone was recorded a few times. The chain carries TRBV7-2 and TRBJ2-1; weak D call: TRBD1 (8 bases). The germline CDR1 and CDR2 sequences are SGHTA and FQGNSA. V was cut by 5 bases and J by 5 bases, with 13 bases left in between. This CDR3 is 14 amino acids long. As DNA, the CDR3 is TGTGCCAGCAGCCCACAGGGGGGGGACAATGAGCAGTTCTTC. This encodes CASSPQGGDNEQFF.

The chain links TRBV10-1 to TRBJ2-1; 12 bases align to TRBD2. Trimming removed 6 bases from V and 4 bases from J; junction bases left unmatched: 4. Germline CDR1 is WNHNN and CDR2 is SYGVQD (reference sequence). The CDR3 covers 15 residues. CDR3 amino acids: CASSRTSGEYNEQFF. The DNA for the CDR3 is TGCGCCAGCAGCCGGACTAGCGGGGAATACAATGAGCAGTTCTTC.

The J gene is TRBJ1-1, the V gene TRBV28, with 7 bases matching TRBD1. V lost 8 bases, J lost 8 bases, and 8 bases stayed unmatched. CDR1 is MDHEN, CDR2 SYDVKM, per germline. This CDR3 is built from 12 residues. In DNA form, the CDR3 reads TGTGCCAGCTCCCTTCCGACAGGGGAAGCTTTCTTT. As protein: CASSLPTGEAFF.

The V gene is TRBV25-1, the J gene TRBJ2-1; TRBD2 matches 12 bases. With V trimmed by 2 bases and J by 10 bases, 12 bases remained unmatched. The CDR3 has 17 amino acids. CDR1 is MGHDK and CDR2 is SYGVNS in the germline V gene. The chain's CDR3 is CASSEGGALAGGNEQFF. DNA for the CDR3: TGTGCCAGCAGTGAAGGGGGAGCGCTAGCGGGAGGGAACGAGCAGTTCTTC.

The chain links TRBV19 to TRBJ1-5; D possibly corresponds to TRBD1 (5 bases). Germline lookup yields CDR1 LNHDA and CDR2 SQIVND (reference sequence). The CDR3 has 13 amino acids. Trimming took 5 bases from V and 8 from J, leaving 13 bases between them. CDR3 sequence: CASSVPGDKPQHF. DNA for the CDR3: TGTGCCAGTAGTGTACCGGGGGATAAGCCCCAGCATTTT.

The genes are TRBV7-9 and TRBJ1-1; D is unclear. The V end was cut by 2 bases, the J end by 1 base, with 8 bases between. This CDR3 has 14 amino acids. Germline lookup yields CDR1 SEHNR and CDR2 FQNEAQ (reference sequence). The CDR3 region has the DNA TGTGCCAGCAGCTTATATAAGCCGAACACTGAAGCTTTCTTT. As protein: CASSLYKPNTEAFF.

V usage is TRBV7-2 and J usage is TRBJ2-7; D call uncertain. The CDR3 runs to 13 residues. V lost 3 bases, J lost 6 bases, and 12 bases lay in between. The germline V gene encodes CDR1 SGHTA and CDR2 FQGNSA. The CDR3 bases are TGTGCCAGCAGCTTTGCAGGAACCCCCGAGCAGTACTTC. Encoded protein: CASSFAGTPEQYF.

The chain couples TRBV5-1 to TRBJ2-1, with a possible D match to TRBD2 (6 bases). Germline V CDR1 and CDR2: SGHRS, YFSETQ. Trimming removed 0 bases at V and 2 bases at J, with 15 bases between. The CDR3 is 17 amino acids. In DNA form, the CDR3 reads TGCGCCAGCAGCTTGGTGTTAGCGGCAAACACCTACAATGAGCAGTTCTTC. Encoded protein: CASSLVLAANTYNEQFF.

This chain joins TRBV19 and TRBJ1-1, with D perhaps TRBD1 (5 bases). This CDR3 has 15 residues. The germline V gene encodes CDR1 LNHDA and CDR2 SQIVND (reference sequence). V dropped 3 bases and J dropped 4 bases, with 15 bases sitting between them. CDR3 region: CASSIQGGMGTEAFF. The CDR3 coding sequence is TGTGCCAGTAGTATTCAGGGCGGAATGGGCACTGAAGCTTTCTTT.

The CDR3 DNA reads TGTGCCAGCCCCTGGACTAGCGGGAGGGTCGCAGATACGCAGTATTTT. Protein: CASPWTSGRVADTQYF. The chain employs TRBV2 and TRBJ2-3; 15 bases map to TRBD2. J was trimmed by 4 bases and V by 8 bases; bases with no gene match: 7. Germline V gives CDR1 SNHLY, CDR2 FYNNEI. The CDR3 runs to 16 residues.

This rearrangement joins TRBV5-8 to TRBJ1-1, with D possibly being TRBD1 (5 bases). Germline V gene lookup returns CDR1 SGHTS and CDR2 YDEGEE. The CDR3 has 15 residues. V lost 0 bases and J 0 bases, leaving 9 bases between the germline ends. The CDR3 region has the DNA TGTGCCAGCAGCTTGGGTGGGGCTATGAACACTGAAGCTTTCTTT. This encodes CASSLGGAMNTEAFF.

The V and J genes are TRBV19 and TRBJ2-7; D is perhaps TRBD2 (5 bases). V shed 5 bases and J shed 8 bases, with 13 bases lying between them. Germline V CDR1 and CDR2: LNHDA, SQIVND (reference sequence). CDR3 length: 12 residues. CDR3 sequence: CASSSRAGKQYF. The CDR3 DNA is TGTGCCAGTAGTTCGCGGGCCGGCAAGCAGTACTTC.

V and J are TRBV2 and TRBJ1-5, with D unclear. Germline V gene sequence: CDR1 SNHLY, CDR2 FYNNEI. This CDR3 comprises 17 residues. V was clipped by 0 bases and J by 0 bases, with 12 bases between them. The CDR3 DNA reads as TGTGCCAGCAGTGAAGCGGAGGCCCGTTATAGCAATCAGCCCCAGCATTTT. Its protein is CASSEAEARYSNQPQHF. The full variable domain, in which reference TRBV2 and TRBJ1-5 provide the parts outside the CDR3, is EPEVTQTPSHQVTQMGQEVILRCVPISNHLYFYWYRQILGQKVEFLVSFYNNEISEKSEIFDDQFSVERPDGSNFTLKIRSTKLEDSAMYFCASSEAEARYSNQPQHFGDGTRLSIL.

The chain recombines TRBV19 with TRBJ1-1; D ambiguous. This CDR3 region has 11 residues. CDR1 and CDR2 from the germline V gene are LNHDA and SQIVND (reference sequence). The V and J ends lost 5 bases and 5 bases respectively, with 6 bases between them. CDR3 in amino acids: CASSLRTEAFF. CDR3 nucleotide sequence: TGTGCCAGTAGTCTCCGGACTGAAGCTTTCTTT.

V and J are TRBV7-2 and TRBJ1-4, with a weak D call TRBD1 (5 bases). With 7 bases removed from V and 8 bases from J, the gap between germline ends came to 20 bases. Germline loops: CDR1 SGHTA, CDR2 FQGNSA. The CDR3 totals 15 residues. CDR3 bases: TGTGCCAGCACCTCCTCTAGGGGCTCAGGGGAAAAACTGTTTTTT. Its protein is CASTSSRGSGEKLFF.

This clone was detected a few times. The chain employs TRBV2 and TRBJ2-7; D may be TRBD2 (6 bases). This CDR3 region has 14 residues. Trimming stripped 6 bases from V and 5 bases from J, with 17 bases between. Germline-derived CDR1 and CDR2 are SNHLY and FYNNEI. The chain's CDR3 is CASSVEAEGDEQYF. The CDR3 coding sequence is TGTGCCAGCAGCGTTGAGGCGGAGGGCGACGAGCAGTACTTC.

The chain combines TRBV7-9 with TRBJ2-7; 7 bases match TRBD2. The J segment lost 1 base and the V segment lost 6 bases, leaving 3 bases of the junction unmatched. The germline V gene has CDR1 SEHNR and CDR2 FQNEAQ (reference sequence). The CDR3 length is 13 residues. The CDR3 bases are TGTGCCAGCAGTCCTAGCGGATCCTACGAGCAGTACTTC. This codes for CASSPSGSYEQYF.